One sample yielded the 5 T cell receptor beta chains listed below, sequenced in a study of regulatory T cells in long-lasting Graves disease. As to time point: newly diagnosed GD, antithyroid drugs for less than 3 months. RNA from PBMCs was the source of the TCR library. According to the study, TCR beta libraries were built with iRepertoire HTBI primers and CDR3-region Arm-PCR. A single record per CDR3 protein comes from TCRdb applying MiXCR to the multiplex PCR reads. The profile shows about 380,000 distinct CDR3 sequences, around 16% of them singletons. The sample here was peripheral blood mononuclear cells (PBMCs), taken at new diagnosis, from a patient treated with antithyroid drugs. All receptors derive from a female donor with Graves disease.

This clonotype showed up just a few times. The V and J genes are TRBV12-3 or TRBV12-4 and TRBJ1-3, with no clear D. The CDR3 runs to 14 residues. Trimming shortened V by 4 bases and J by 4 bases, and 11 bases separated the two germline ends. The CDR3 DNA reads TGTGCCAGCAGTTATTTAAATCGAGGAAACACCATATATTTT. Protein: CASSYLNRGNTIYF.

The chain is built from TRBV27 and TRBJ1-4; D perhaps matches TRBD1 (5 bases). V lost 0 bases, J lost 8 bases, and 13 bases lay in between. This CDR3 has 15 residues. Germline assignment: CDR1 MNHEY and CDR2 SMNVEV (reference sequence). CDR3 sequence (DNA): TGTGCCAGCAGTTTATCGTGGGGGGATGGGGAAAAACTGTTTTTT. It specifies CASSLSWGDGEKLFF.

This clonotype was seen repeatedly, ten times or more. The genes are TRBV7-9 and TRBJ1-4, with D possibly being TRBD1 (5 bases). The length of the CDR3 is 15 residues. The germline V and J ends were trimmed by 7 bases and 3 bases, with 15 bases remaining between them. The germline gives CDR1 SEHNR, CDR2 FQNEAQ (reference sequence). CDR3 amino acids: CASTLPTASNEKLFF. The CDR3 DNA follows: TGTGCCAGCACCCTCCCGACAGCTTCTAATGAAAAACTGTTTTTT.

This clonotype was seen repeatedly, ten times or more. V usage is TRBV6-2 or TRBV6-3 and J usage is TRBJ2-7; D might be TRBD1 (6 bases). Between the trimmed V and J ends, which lost 1 base and 3 bases, there was a span of 10 bases. The germline V gene encodes CDR1 MNHEY and CDR2 SVGEGT. CDR3 length: 14 residues. CDR3 in DNA: TGTGCCAGCAGTTACTTGTGGACAGACTACGAGCAGTACTTC. Its translation: CASSYLWTDYEQYF.

CDR3 in amino acids: CASSERDWFVGYGYTF. The CDR3 DNA is TGCGCCAGCAGTGAGCGGGACTGGTTCGTTGGCTATGGCTACACCTTC. This rearrangement joins TRBV10-2 to TRBJ1-2, with D possibly TRBD1 on 5 matching bases. Trimming took off 2 bases at V and 4 bases at J, with 17 bases between the two ends. The CDR3 sequence is 16 residues long. Germline loops: CDR1 WSHSY, CDR2 SAAADI.